The T cell receptor beta chain under discussion was sequenced for a study of blood T cell repertoires in COVID-19. The germline V gene encodes CDR1 SGHDT and CDR2 YYEEEE. Trimming removed 2 bases from V and 3 bases from J; junction bases left unmatched: 10. This CDR3 contains 17 residues. In the authors' methods: Nucleated cell number was recorded as an estimate derived from reference gene primer amplification. This table comes from immunoSEQ multiplex PCR, and its TCRdb copy is limited to in-frame clones, with some not included. V and J calls and clone size are given by that table; D and trimming were obtained from the DNA. The sample carries about 110,000 clones, 85% recorded once.

This clonotype was sampled from a human donor in a cohort sampled during active COVID-19. Sequencing was carried out using peripheral blood. This chain links TRBV5-6 with TRBJ2-7; 11 positions match TRBD2. Here the CDR3 reads CASSFGISGGAFYEQYF. The CDR3 coding sequence is TGTGCCAGCAGCTTTGGAATTAGCGGGGGGGCTTTCTACGAGCAGTACTTC.